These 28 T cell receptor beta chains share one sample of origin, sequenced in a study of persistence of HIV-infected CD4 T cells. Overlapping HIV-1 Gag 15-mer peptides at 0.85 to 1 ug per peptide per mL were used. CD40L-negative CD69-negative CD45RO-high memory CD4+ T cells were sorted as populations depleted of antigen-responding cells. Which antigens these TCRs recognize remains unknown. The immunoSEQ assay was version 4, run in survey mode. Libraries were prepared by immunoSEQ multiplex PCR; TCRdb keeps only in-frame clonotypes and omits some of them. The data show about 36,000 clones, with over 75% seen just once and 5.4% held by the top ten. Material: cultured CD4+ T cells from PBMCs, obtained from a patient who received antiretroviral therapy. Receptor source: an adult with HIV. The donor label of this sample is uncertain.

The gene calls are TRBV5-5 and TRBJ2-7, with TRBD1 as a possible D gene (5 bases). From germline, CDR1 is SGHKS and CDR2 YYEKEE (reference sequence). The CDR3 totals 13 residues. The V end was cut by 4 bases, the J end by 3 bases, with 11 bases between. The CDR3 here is CASSRQGLYEQYF. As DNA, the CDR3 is TGTGCCAGCAGCCGCCAGGGTCTCTACGAGCAGTACTTC.

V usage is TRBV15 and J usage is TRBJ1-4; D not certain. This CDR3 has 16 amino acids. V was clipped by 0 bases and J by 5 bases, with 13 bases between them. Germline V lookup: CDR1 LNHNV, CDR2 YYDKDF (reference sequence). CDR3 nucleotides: TGTGCCACCAGCAGAGATCGTTTGGTCTTGAATGAAAAACTGTTTTTT. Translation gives CATSRDRLVLNEKLFF.

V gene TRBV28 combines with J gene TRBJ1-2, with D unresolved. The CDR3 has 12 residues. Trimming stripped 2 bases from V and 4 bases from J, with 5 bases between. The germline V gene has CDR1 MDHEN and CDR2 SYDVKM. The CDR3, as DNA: TGTGCCAGCAGTTTAAACCCCTATGGCTACACCTTC. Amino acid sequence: CASSLNPYGYTF.

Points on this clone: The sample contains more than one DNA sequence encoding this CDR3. The DNA of the CDR3 is TGCGCCAGCAGCTTGGAGGGGGGTAGGGAGCAGTACTTC. The encoded protein is CASSLEGGREQYF. V gene TRBV5-1 combines with J gene TRBJ2-7; possibly TRBD1 or TRBD2 for D (6 bases each). There are 13 residues in the CDR3. Germline lookup yields CDR1 SGHRS and CDR2 YFSETQ. V lost 0 bases, J lost 7 bases, and 11 bases lay in between.

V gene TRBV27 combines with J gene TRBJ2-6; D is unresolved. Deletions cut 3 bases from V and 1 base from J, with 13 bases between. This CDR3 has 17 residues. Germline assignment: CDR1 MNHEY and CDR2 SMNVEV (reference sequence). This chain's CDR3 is CASSFDMTISGANVLTF. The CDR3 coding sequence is TGTGCCAGCAGTTTCGACATGACAATTTCTGGGGCCAACGTCCTGACTTTC. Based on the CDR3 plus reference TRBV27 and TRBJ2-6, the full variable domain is EAQVTQNPRYLITVTGKKLTVTCSQNMNHEYMSWYRQDPGLGLRQIYYSMNVEVTDKGDVPEGYKVSRKEKRNFPLILESPSPNQTSLYFCASSFDMTISGANVLTFGAGSRLTVL.

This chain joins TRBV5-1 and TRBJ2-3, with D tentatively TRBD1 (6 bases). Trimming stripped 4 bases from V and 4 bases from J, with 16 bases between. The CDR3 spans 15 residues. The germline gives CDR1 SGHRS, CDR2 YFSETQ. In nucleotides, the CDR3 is TGCGCCAGCAGCATACAGGGTATCGTCGCAGATACGCAGTATTTT. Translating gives CASSIQGIVADTQYF.

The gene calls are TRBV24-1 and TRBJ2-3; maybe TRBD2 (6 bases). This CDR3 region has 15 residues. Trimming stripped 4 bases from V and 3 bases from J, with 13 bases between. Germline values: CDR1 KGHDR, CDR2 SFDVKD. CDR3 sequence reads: CATSDVGRGTDTQYF. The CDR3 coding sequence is TGTGCCACCAGTGACGTCGGACGGGGGACAGATACGCAGTATTTT.

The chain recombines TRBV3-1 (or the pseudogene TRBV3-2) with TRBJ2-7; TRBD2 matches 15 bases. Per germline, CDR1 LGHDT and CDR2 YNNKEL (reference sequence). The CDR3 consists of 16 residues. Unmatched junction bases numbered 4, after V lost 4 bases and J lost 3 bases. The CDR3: CASSRTSGGGIYEQYF. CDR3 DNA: TGTGCCAGCAGCCGGACTAGCGGGGGGGGAATCTACGAGCAGTACTTC.

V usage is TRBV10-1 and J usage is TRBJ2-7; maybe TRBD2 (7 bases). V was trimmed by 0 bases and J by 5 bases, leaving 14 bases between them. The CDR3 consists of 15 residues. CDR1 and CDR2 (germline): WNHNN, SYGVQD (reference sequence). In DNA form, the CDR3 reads TGCGCCAGCAGTGAGTCGAAGGGGGGGATCAACGAGCAGTACTTC. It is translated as CASSESKGGINEQYF.

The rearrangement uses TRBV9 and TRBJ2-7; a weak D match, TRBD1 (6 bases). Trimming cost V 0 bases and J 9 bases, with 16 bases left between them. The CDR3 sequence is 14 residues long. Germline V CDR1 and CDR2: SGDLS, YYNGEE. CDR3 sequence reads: CASSVDFRTDAQYF. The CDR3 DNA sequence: TGTGCCAGCAGCGTAGATTTTCGGACAGACGCGCAGTACTTC.

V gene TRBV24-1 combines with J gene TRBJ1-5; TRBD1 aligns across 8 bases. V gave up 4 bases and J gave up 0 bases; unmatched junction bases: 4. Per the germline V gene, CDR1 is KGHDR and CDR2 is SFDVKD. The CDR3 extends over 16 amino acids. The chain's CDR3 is CATSDPGQGSNQPQHF. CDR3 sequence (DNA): TGTGCCACCAGTGACCCTGGACAGGGTAGCAATCAGCCCCAGCATTTT.

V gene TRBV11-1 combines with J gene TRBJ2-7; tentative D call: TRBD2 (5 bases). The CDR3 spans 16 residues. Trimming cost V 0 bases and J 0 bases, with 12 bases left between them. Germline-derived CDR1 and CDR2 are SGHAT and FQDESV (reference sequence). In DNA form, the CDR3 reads TGTGCCAGCAGCTTAGCGGGGTACGGGGTCTCCTACGAGCAGTACTTC. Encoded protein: CASSLAGYGVSYEQYF.

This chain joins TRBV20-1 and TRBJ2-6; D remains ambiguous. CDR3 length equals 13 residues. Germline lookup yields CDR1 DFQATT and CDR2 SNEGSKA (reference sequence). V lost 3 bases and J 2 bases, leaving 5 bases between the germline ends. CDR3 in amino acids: CSASHTGANVLTF. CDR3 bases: TGCAGTGCTAGTCACACTGGGGCCAACGTCCTGACTTTC.

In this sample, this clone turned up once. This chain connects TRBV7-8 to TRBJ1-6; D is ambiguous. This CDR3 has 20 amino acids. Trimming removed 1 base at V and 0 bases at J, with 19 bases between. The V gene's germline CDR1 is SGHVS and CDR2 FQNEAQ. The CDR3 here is CASSLDLFGLSSSYNSPLHF. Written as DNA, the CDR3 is TGTGCCAGCAGCTTAGATTTGTTCGGCCTTTCGAGCTCCTATAATTCACCCCTCCACTTT. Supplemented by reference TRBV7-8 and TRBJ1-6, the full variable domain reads GAGVSQSPRYKVAKRGQDVALRCDPISGHVSLFWYQQALGQGPEFLTYFQNEAQLDKSGLPSDRFFAERPEGSVSTLKIQRTQQEDSAVYLCASSLDLFGLSSSYNSPLHFGNGTRLTVT.

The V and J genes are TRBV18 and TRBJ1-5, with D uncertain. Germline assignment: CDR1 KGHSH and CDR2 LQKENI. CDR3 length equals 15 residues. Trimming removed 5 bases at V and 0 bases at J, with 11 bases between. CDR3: CASSFFPYSNQPQHF. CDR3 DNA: TGTGCCAGCTCATTTTTCCCTTATAGCAATCAGCCCCAGCATTTT.

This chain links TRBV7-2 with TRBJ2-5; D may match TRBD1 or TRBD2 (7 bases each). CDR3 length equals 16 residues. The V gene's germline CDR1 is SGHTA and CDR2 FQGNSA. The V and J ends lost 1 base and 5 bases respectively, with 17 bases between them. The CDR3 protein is CASSLVRPGGGETQYF. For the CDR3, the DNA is TGTGCCAGCAGCTTAGTCCGCCCAGGGGGAGGGGAGACCCAGTACTTC.

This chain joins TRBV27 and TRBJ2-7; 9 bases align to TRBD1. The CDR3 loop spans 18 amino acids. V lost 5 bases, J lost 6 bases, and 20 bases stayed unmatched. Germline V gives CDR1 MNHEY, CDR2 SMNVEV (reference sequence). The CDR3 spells CASSPTAGNRGRASEQYF. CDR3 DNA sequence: TGTGCCAGCAGTCCTACCGCTGGTAACAGGGGGCGCGCTAGCGAGCAGTACTTC.

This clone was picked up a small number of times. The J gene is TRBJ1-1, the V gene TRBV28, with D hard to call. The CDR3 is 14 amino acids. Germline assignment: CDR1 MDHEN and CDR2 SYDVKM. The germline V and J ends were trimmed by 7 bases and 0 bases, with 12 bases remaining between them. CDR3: CASTRQELNTEAFF. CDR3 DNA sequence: TGTGCCAGCACCCGACAAGAATTGAACACTGAAGCTTTCTTT.

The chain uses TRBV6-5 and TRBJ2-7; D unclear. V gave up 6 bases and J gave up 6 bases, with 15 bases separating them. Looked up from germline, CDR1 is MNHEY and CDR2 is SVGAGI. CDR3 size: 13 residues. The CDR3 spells CASRPPWGREQYF. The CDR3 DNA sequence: TGTGCCAGCAGGCCCCCTTGGGGTCGCGAGCAGTACTTC.

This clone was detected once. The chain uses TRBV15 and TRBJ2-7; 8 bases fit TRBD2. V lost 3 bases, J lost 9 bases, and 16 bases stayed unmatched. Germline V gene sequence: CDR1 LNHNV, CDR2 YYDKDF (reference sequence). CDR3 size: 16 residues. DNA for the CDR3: TGTGCCACCAGCAGGGGCGATCGGGATAGCGGGGATGCGCAGTACTTC. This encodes CATSRGDRDSGDAQYF.

The CDR3 sequence is CASSFRLAGGTDTQYF. CDR3 bases: TGTGCCAGCAGCTTTCGACTAGCGGGGGGCACAGATACGCAGTATTTT. This chain uses TRBV7-2 with TRBJ2-3; 12 nucleotides line up with TRBD2. The CDR3 runs 16 residues. Germline V gives CDR1 SGHTA, CDR2 FQGNSA. With 3 bases clipped from V and 1 base from J, the junction kept 2 bases outside the gene matches.

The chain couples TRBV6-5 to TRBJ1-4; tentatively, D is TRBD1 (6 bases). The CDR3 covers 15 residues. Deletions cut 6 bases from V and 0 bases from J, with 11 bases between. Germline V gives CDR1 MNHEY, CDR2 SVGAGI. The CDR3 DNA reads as TGTGCCAGCAGCCTGTGGACAGCAACTAATGAAAAACTGTTTTTT. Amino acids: CASSLWTATNEKLFF.

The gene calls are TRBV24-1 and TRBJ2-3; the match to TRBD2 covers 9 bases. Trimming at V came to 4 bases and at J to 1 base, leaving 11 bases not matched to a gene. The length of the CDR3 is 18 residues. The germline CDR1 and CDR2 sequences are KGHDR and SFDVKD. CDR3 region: CATSDMRRGGGGTDTQYF. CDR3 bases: TGTGCCACCAGTGACATGCGAAGGGGCGGGGGGGGCACAGATACGCAGTATTTT.

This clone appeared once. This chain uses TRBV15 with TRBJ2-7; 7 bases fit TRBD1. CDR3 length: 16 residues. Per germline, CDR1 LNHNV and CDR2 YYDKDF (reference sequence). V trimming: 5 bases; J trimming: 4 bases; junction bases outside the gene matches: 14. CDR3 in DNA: TGTGCCACCAGCCCCCAGGCCGACAGGGACGGTTACGAGCAGTACTTC. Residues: CATSPQADRDGYEQYF.

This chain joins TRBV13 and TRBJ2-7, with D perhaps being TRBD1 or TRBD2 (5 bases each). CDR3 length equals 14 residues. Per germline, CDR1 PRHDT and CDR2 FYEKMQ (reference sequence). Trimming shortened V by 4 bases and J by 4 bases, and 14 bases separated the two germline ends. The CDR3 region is CASSSGTPAYEQYF. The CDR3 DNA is TGTGCCAGCAGCTCCGGGACCCCGGCATACGAGCAGTACTTC.

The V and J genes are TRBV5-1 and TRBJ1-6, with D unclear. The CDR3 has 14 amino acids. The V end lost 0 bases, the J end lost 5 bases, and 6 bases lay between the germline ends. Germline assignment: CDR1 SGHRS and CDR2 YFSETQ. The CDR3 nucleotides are TGCGCCAGCAGCTTGGTGGCCGATAATTCACCCCTCCACTTT. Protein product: CASSLVADNSPLHF.

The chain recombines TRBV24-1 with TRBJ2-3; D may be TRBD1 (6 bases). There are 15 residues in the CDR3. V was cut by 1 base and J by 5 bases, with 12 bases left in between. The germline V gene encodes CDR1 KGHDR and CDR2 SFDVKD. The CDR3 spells CATSDFGRGLDTQYF. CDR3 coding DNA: TGTGCCACCAGTGATTTCGGCAGGGGATTAGATACGCAGTATTTT.

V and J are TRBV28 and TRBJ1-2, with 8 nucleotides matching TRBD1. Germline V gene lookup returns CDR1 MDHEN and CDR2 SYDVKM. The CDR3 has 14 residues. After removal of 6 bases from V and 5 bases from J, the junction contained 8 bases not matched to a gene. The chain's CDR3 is CASSSGGASYGYTF. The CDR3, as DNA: TGTGCCAGCAGCTCAGGGGGCGCCTCATATGGCTACACCTTC.